This TCR beta chain was obtained from a study of human T cells and chemical hapten exposure. Study results and caveats: Because all patients had alopecia, their immune responses might differ from healthy ones.

The CDR3 is 15 amino acids. The V gene end was trimmed by 7 bases and the J gene end by 5 bases; junction bases not matched to a gene: 14. Germline V gives CDR1 LGHNT, CDR2 FRNRAP. TCRdb re-called the RACE reads with MiXCR, one entry per CDR3 protein. The table records tens of thousands of distinct CDR3 sequences, over 6.5% of them present only once. Time point noted: patch test 2, 6 weeks after DPC sensitization. Treatment defined: therapeutic diphenylcyclopropenone sensitization with weekly scalp DPC. In this sample, this clonotype turned up many times. Its target is not known. The starting material was whole blood, obtained in connection with sensitization to the hapten diphenylcyclopropenone (DPC). The gene calls are TRBV12-5 and TRBJ2-7, with 7 positions matching TRBD2. This receptor was obtained from a woman in her 50s with alopecia areata. Some clones in this sample may be carry-over from other donors' samples. The CDR3 sequence is CASASSGEDTNEQYF. CDR3 nucleotides: TGTGCTAGTGCTTCAAGCGGGGAGGATACTAACGAGCAGTACTTC.